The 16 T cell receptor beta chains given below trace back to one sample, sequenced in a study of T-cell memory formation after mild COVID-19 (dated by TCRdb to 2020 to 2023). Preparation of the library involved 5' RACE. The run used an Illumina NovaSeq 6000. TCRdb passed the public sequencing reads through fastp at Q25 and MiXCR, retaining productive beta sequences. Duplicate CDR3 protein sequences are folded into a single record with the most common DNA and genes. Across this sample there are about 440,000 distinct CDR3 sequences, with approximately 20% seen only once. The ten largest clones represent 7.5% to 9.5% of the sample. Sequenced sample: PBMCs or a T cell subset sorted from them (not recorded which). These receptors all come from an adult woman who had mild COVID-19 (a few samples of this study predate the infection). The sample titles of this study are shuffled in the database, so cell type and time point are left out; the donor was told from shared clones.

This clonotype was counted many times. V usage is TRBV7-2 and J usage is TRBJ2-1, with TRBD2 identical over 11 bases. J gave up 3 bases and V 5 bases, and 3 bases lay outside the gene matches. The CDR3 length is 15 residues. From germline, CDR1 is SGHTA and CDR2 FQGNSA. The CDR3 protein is CASSQTSGVYNEQFF. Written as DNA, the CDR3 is TGTGCCAGCAGCCAGACTAGCGGGGTCTACAATGAGCAGTTCTTC.

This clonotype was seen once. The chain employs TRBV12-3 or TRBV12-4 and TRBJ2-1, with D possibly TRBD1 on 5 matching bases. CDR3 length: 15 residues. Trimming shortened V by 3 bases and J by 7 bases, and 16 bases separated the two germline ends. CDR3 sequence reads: CASSFGDSPRNEQFF. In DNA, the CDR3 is TGTGCCAGCAGTTTTGGTGACAGTCCCAGGAATGAGCAGTTCTTC.

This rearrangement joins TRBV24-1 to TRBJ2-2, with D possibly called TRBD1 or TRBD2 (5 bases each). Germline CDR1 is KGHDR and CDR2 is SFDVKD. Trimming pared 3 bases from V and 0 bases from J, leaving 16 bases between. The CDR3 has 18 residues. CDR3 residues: CATSDNRLGPTNTGELFF. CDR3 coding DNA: TGTGCCACCAGTGATAACCGTTTGGGACCGACGAACACCGGGGAGCTGTTTTTT.

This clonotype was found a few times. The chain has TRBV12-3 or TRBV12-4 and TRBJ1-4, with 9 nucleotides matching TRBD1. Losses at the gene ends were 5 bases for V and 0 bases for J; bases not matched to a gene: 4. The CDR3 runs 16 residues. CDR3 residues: CASSPGQGPTNEKLFF. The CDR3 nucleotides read TGTGCCAGCAGTCCCGGACAGGGGCCAACTAATGAAAAACTGTTTTTT.

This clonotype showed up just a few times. As DNA, the CDR3 is TGCGCCAGCAGCCAGGAGGGCGGCGGGACGAATCCTGGCACGCAGTATTTT. Translation: CASSQEGGGTNPGTQYF. This chain links TRBV4-1 with TRBJ2-3; D might be TRBD2 (6 bases). V lost 3 bases and J 9 bases, leaving 25 bases between the germline ends. The CDR3 runs 17 residues. CDR1 is MGHRA, CDR2 YSYEKL, per germline.

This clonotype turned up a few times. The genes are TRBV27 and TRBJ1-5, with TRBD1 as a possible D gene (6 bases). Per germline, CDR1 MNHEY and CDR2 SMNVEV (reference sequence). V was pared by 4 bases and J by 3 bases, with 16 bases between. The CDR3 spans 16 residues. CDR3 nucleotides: TGTGCCAGCAGTTCCTCCTTCGACAGGTTCAATCAGCCCCAGCATTTT. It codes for CASSSSFDRFNQPQHF.

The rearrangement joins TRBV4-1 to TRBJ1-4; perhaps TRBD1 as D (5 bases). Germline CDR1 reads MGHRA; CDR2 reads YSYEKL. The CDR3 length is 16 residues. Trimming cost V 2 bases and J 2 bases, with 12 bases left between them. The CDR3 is CASSQFGGPTNEKLFF. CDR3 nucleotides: TGCGCCAGCAGCCAATTCGGGGGTCCGACTAATGAAAAACTGTTTTTT.

The CDR3 protein is CATSGSNLRAFF. In nucleotides, the CDR3 is TGTGCCACCTCTGGCAGTAACCTACGCGCTTTCTTT. The chain joins TRBV24-1 to TRBJ1-1; no clear D. Germline values: CDR1 KGHDR, CDR2 SFDVKD. CDR3 size: 12 residues. The V gene lost 9 bases and the J gene lost 11 bases, with 18 bases spanning the gap.

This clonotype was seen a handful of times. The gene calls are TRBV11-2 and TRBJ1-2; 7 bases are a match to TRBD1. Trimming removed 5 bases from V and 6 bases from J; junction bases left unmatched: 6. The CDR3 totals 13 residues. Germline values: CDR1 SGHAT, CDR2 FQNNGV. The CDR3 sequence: CASSDRVYDGYTF. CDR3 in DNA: TGTGCCAGCAGCGACAGGGTGTATGATGGCTACACCTTC.

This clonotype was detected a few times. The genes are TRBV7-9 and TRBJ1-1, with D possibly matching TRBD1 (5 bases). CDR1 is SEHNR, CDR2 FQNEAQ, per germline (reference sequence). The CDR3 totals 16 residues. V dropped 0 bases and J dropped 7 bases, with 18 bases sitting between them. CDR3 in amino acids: CASSLAMGGAPSEAFF. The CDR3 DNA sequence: TGTGCCAGCAGCTTAGCGATGGGAGGGGCCCCCAGTGAAGCTTTCTTT.

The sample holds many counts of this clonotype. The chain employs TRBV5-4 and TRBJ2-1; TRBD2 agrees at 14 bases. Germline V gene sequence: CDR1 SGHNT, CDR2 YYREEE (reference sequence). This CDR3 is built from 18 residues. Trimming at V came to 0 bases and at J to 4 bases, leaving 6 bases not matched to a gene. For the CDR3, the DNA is TGTGCCAGCAGCTTGGACCCGGGACTAGCGGGGGCTTACAATGAGCAGTTCTTC. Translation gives CASSLDPGLAGAYNEQFF.

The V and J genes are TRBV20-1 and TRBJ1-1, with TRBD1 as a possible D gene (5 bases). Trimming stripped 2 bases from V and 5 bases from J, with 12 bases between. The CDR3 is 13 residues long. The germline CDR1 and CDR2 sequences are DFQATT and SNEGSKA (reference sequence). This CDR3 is CSARRPGTTEAFF. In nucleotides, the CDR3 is TGCAGTGCTAGACGCCCAGGGACGACTGAAGCTTTCTTT.

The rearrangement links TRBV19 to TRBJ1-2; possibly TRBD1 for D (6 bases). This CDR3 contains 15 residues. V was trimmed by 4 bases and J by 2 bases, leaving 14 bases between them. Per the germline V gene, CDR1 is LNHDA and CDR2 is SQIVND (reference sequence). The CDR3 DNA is TGTGCCAGTAGTACCCACAAGCAGGGGAACTATGGCTACACCTTC. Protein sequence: CASSTHKQGNYGYTF.

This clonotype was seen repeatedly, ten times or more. The CDR3 region has the DNA TGTGCCAGCAGCTTAACGATACGGGACAGGGGAATTTACGAGCAGTACTTC. It translates to CASSLTIRDRGIYEQYF. The chain employs TRBV11-2 and TRBJ2-7; 10 positions agree with TRBD1. CDR1 SGHAT and CDR2 FQNNGV come from the germline V gene. V shed 2 bases and J 4 bases; nucleotides not matched to a gene: 11. The CDR3 length is 17 residues.

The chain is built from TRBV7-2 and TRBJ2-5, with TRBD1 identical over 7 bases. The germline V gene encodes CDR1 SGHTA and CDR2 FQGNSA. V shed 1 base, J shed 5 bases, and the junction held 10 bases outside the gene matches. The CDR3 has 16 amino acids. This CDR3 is CASSLDLTGIVETQYF. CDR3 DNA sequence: TGTGCCAGCAGCTTAGACCTGACAGGGATCGTGGAGACCCAGTACTTC.

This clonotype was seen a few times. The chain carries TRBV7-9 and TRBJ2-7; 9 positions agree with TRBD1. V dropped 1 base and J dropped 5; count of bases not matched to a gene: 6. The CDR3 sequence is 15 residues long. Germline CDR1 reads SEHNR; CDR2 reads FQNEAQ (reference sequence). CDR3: CASSLGIDRGNEQYF. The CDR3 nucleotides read TGTGCCAGCAGCTTAGGGATCGACAGGGGGAACGAGCAGTACTTC.